The 27 T cell receptor beta chains given below trace back to one sample, sequenced in a study of cytomegalovirus exposure and HLA in healthy donors. Clones were sequenced by immunoSEQ multiplex PCR, and TCRdb holds only the in-frame ones, with some missing. The profile shows roughly 130,000 clones, roughly 86% of them singletons. Specimen: PBMCs. The receptors here all came from a man between 25 and 39 years old in good health and CMV-seronegative.

The chain combines TRBV6-1 with TRBJ1-2, with TRBD1 matching 9 bases. The CDR3 loop spans 14 amino acids. V lost 3 bases, J lost 5 bases, and 4 bases stayed unmatched. CDR1 and CDR2 (germline): MNHNS, SASEGT. CDR3 nucleotides: TGTGCCAGCAGTGAGGACAGGGGAGGGTATGGCTACACCTTC. Translation: CASSEDRGGYGYTF.

Regarding this clone: Other nucleotide sequences from this sample produce the same CDR3. The rearrangement uses TRBV11-3 and TRBJ2-3; a possible D gene is TRBD2 (5 bases). The germline V gene encodes CDR1 SGHNT and CDR2 YENEEA. The CDR3 runs to 14 residues. V was clipped by 1 base and J by 0 bases, with 5 bases between them. Here the CDR3 reads CASSLGGSTDTQYF. Written as DNA, the CDR3 is TGTGCCAGCAGCTTAGGAGGGAGCACAGATACGCAGTATTTT.

The V and J genes are TRBV19 and TRBJ2-1; TRBD2 agrees at 13 bases. The germline V gene encodes CDR1 LNHDA and CDR2 SQIVND (reference sequence). The V segment lost 4 bases and the J segment 8 bases; nucleotides outside the gene matches: 11. This CDR3 spans 17 amino acids. CDR3 in DNA: TGTGCCAGTAGTAGGCGATCCGGGACTAGCGGGAACTATGAGCAGTTCTTC. Translated, it gives CASSRRSGTSGNYEQFF.

This clone was counted only a few times. This chain uses TRBV4-3 with TRBJ1-6; 8 nucleotides match TRBD1. The CDR3 totals 17 residues. J was trimmed by 9 bases and V by 0 bases; bases with no gene match: 10. Per the germline V gene, CDR1 is LGHNA and CDR2 is YSLEER. CDR3 protein: CASSQDLGQALGSPLHF. As DNA, the CDR3 is TGCGCCAGCAGCCAAGATTTGGGACAGGCACTGGGTTCACCCCTCCACTTT.

The chain employs TRBV19 and TRBJ1-2; 11 nucleotides match TRBD1. The CDR3 sequence is 14 residues long. Per the germline V gene, CDR1 is LNHDA and CDR2 is SQIVND (reference sequence). After removal of 7 bases from V and 6 bases from J, the junction contained 7 bases not matched to a gene. As DNA, the CDR3 is TGTGCCAGTAATAGGGACAGGGGGGCCCATGGCTACACCTTC. Amino acid sequence: CASNRDRGAHGYTF. Full variable domain (rest looked up from reference TRBV19 and TRBJ1-2): DGGITQSPKYLFRKEGQNVTLSCEQNLNHDAMYWYRQDPGQGLRLIYYSQIVNDFQKGDIAEGYSVSREKKESFPLTVTSAQKNPTAFYLCASNRDRGAHGYTFGSGTRLTVV.

The chain joins TRBV9 to TRBJ1-2; 9 nucleotides align to TRBD1. The CDR3 has 16 amino acids. The germline CDR1 and CDR2 sequences are SGDLS and YYNGEE. V lost 3 bases, J lost 3 bases, and 9 bases stayed unmatched. CDR3 bases: TGTGCCAGCAGCGGGACAGGGGATAATAGTGACTATGGCTACACCTTC. It yields the protein CASSGTGDNSDYGYTF.

The chain couples TRBV5-1 to TRBJ2-3; 12 bases align to TRBD2. The CDR3 loop spans 15 amino acids. Germline values: CDR1 SGHRS, CDR2 YFSETQ. The trim removed 7 bases at V and 4 bases at J, leaving 7 bases unmatched. This CDR3 reads CASGGTSGSPDTQYF. CDR3 sequence (DNA): TGCGCCAGCGGTGGGACTAGCGGGTCCCCAGATACGCAGTATTTT.

The rearrangement joins TRBV29-1 to TRBJ1-4; maybe TRBD1 (6 bases). Trimming took 3 bases from V and 7 from J, leaving 15 bases between them. CDR1 SQVTM and CDR2 ANQGSEA come from the germline V gene. CDR3 length: 14 amino acids. The CDR3 DNA reads TGCAGCGTTGAGACCAGGGGTGTAGGTGAAAAACTGTTTTTT. Translating it yields CSVETRGVGEKLFF.

This chain joins TRBV5-1 and TRBJ1-2; possible D gene TRBD1, 6 bases. V was cut by 0 bases and J by 5 bases, with 14 bases left in between. In germline, CDR1 is SGHRS, CDR2 YFSETQ. The CDR3 has 15 residues. The CDR3: CASSLAPTGSYGYTF. CDR3 bases: TGCGCCAGCAGCTTGGCCCCGACAGGATCGTATGGCTACACCTTC.

The chain is built from TRBV7-9 and TRBJ1-1; D may be TRBD1 (5 bases). Germline CDR1 is SEHNR and CDR2 is FQNEAQ (reference sequence). V gave up 4 bases and J gave up 1 base, with 16 bases separating them. The CDR3 has 16 residues. CDR3 loop: CASSSLGGRRNTEAFF. CDR3 coding DNA: TGTGCCAGCAGCTCCCTCGGGGGAAGGAGGAACACTGAAGCTTTCTTT.

CDR3 in DNA: TGCGCCAGCAGTGAATTTGGGACAGGCCGGAACACCGGGGAGCTGTTTTTT. Residues: CASSEFGTGRNTGELFF. The chain combines TRBV10-1 with TRBJ2-2; 8 bases are shared with TRBD1. The junction had 7 bases not matched to a gene; V was cut back by 3 bases and J by 1 base. Germline lookup yields CDR1 WNHNN and CDR2 SYGVQD (reference sequence). The CDR3 has 17 residues.

This clone was seen a handful of times. V is TRBV19 and J is TRBJ2-7; 10 nucleotides line up with TRBD2. The trim removed 5 bases at V and 6 bases at J, leaving 7 bases unmatched. CDR3 length equals 14 residues. From germline, CDR1 is LNHDA and CDR2 SQIVND (reference sequence). The chain's CDR3 is CASSLASGRSEQYF. CDR3 DNA sequence: TGTGCCAGTAGTCTGGCTAGCGGGAGATCCGAGCAGTACTTC.

This chain links TRBV13 with TRBJ1-5, with 7 bases identical to TRBD1. This CDR3 comprises 12 residues. The J segment lost 7 bases and the V segment lost 5 bases, leaving 2 bases of the junction unmatched. CDR1 is PRHDT and CDR2 is FYEKMQ in the germline V gene (reference sequence). This chain's CDR3 is CASSQGVQPQHF. CDR3 sequence (DNA): TGTGCCAGCAGCCAGGGGGTCCAGCCCCAGCATTTT.

This chain joins TRBV12-5 and TRBJ1-2; TRBD1 might be the D (6 bases). The CDR3 totals 14 residues. CDR1 is LGHNT and CDR2 is FRNRAP in the germline V gene. The V gene lost 0 bases and the J gene lost 2 bases, with 7 bases spanning the gap. In DNA, the CDR3 is TGTGCTAGTGGTTTGGTGGACAGAAACTATGGCTACACCTTC. Its translation: CASGLVDRNYGYTF.

The rearrangement joins TRBV9 to TRBJ1-2; 7 bases are a match to TRBD1. The CDR3 sequence is 18 residues long. Trimming at V came to 1 base and at J to 4 bases, leaving 16 bases not matched to a gene. Germline V gene sequence: CDR1 SGDLS, CDR2 YYNGEE. The CDR3 coding sequence is TGTGCCAGCAGCGTAAGAACCTACCGAGCCAGGGGGTCCTATGGCTACACCTTC. Its translation is CASSVRTYRARGSYGYTF.

Written as DNA, the CDR3 is TGTGCCAGCAGTTACTTCTTCAATGAGCAGTTCTTC. Residues: CASSYFFNEQFF. V usage is TRBV6-6 and J usage is TRBJ2-1, with no clear D. Per the germline V gene, CDR1 is MNHNY and CDR2 is SVGAGI (reference sequence). V shed 1 base and J shed 6 bases, with 4 bases lying between them. The CDR3 length is 12 residues.

The chain is built from TRBV7-2 and TRBJ1-1; D may be TRBD1 (5 bases). V was shortened by 5 bases and J by 0 bases, with 10 bases between the two germline ends. The germline CDR1 and CDR2 sequences are SGHTA and FQGNSA. The CDR3 covers 14 residues. The CDR3 region has the DNA TGTGCCAGCAGCAGCCAGACAGTGAACACTGAAGCTTTCTTT. It specifies CASSSQTVNTEAFF.

The chain combines TRBV18 with TRBJ1-1, with TRBD1 matching over 7 bases. The CDR3 loop spans 15 amino acids. The junction had 6 bases not matched to a gene; V was cut back by 3 bases and J by 2 bases. Germline values: CDR1 KGHSH, CDR2 LQKENI. CDR3 coding DNA: TGTGCCAGCTCACCTGAGGACAGGATAAACACTGAAGCTTTCTTT. Protein: CASSPEDRINTEAFF.

The V call is TRBV6-6, the J call TRBJ1-2, with D maybe TRBD1 (6 bases). The V gene's germline CDR1 is MNHNY and CDR2 SVGAGI (reference sequence). This CDR3 is built from 13 residues. V was clipped by 2 bases and J by 4 bases, with 8 bases between them. The CDR3 here is CASSYGGGYGYTF. The CDR3 DNA follows: TGTGCCAGCAGTTACGGGGGCGGCTATGGCTACACCTTC.

This sequence joins TRBV6-6 and TRBJ1-6; D is uncertain. Germline V gene data show CDR1 as MNHNY and CDR2 as SVGAGI (reference sequence). The germline V and J ends were trimmed by 9 bases and 7 bases, with 7 bases remaining between them. The CDR3 has 11 residues. CDR3 sequence (DNA): TGTGCCAGTTCACGGAATTCACCCCTCCACTTT. It encodes CASSRNSPLHF.

This chain connects TRBV7-9 to TRBJ2-2; D might be TRBD1 (6 bases). This CDR3 is built from 15 residues. Per germline, CDR1 SEHNR and CDR2 FQNEAQ (reference sequence). V lost 1 base and J lost 1, with 7 bases in between. The CDR3 coding sequence is TGTGCCAGCAGCTTAGGGGGGCTGAACACCGGGGAGCTGTTTTTT. Protein sequence: CASSLGGLNTGELFF.

The V and J genes are TRBV5-1 and TRBJ2-5; TRBD2 might be the D (5 bases). V was shortened by 1 base and J by 5 bases, with 15 bases between the two germline ends. Germline V CDR1 and CDR2: SGHRS, YFSETQ. The CDR3 runs to 15 residues. The chain's CDR3 is CASSLPEGLRETQYF. The CDR3 nucleotides are TGCGCCAGCAGCTTGCCTGAGGGCCTCCGGGAGACCCAGTACTTC.

This clone has just one count. The V and J genes are TRBV4-1 and TRBJ2-1; 8 nucleotides match TRBD1. The germline CDR1 and CDR2 sequences are MGHRA and YSYEKL. The CDR3 runs to 14 residues. The J segment lost 7 bases and the V segment lost 2 bases, leaving 4 bases of the junction unmatched. DNA of the CDR3: TGCGCCAGCAGCCAACCGCGACAGGGGAATGAGCAGTTCTTC. This gives the protein CASSQPRQGNEQFF.

This chain links TRBV7-3 with TRBJ2-5, with 8 bases lining up with TRBD1. The CDR3 is made up of 13 amino acids. Germline CDR1 is SGHTA and CDR2 is FQGTGA. J gave up 3 bases and V 5 bases, and 2 bases lay outside the gene matches. For the CDR3, the DNA is TGTGCCAGCAGCCAGACAGGGGAAGAGACCCAGTACTTC. It codes for CASSQTGEETQYF.

The chain carries TRBV5-4 and TRBJ2-3; D ambiguous. V lost 0 bases and J 5 bases, leaving 7 bases between the germline ends. Germline V gene sequence: CDR1 SGHNT, CDR2 YYREEE (reference sequence). The CDR3 is 13 residues long. CDR3 DNA sequence: TGTGCCAGCAGCTTGGCTCTGAGAGATACGCAGTATTTT. Translating gives CASSLALRDTQYF.

The chain couples TRBV5-6 to TRBJ2-5; D not certain. Near its end, the DNA agrees better with TRBJ2-7, so the J call may be wrong. CDR3 size: 14 residues. In germline, CDR1 is SGHDT, CDR2 YYEEEE. CDR3 DNA sequence: TGTGCCAGCAGCTTAGTGGCTAGAGGCTACGAGCAGTACTTC. Encoded protein: CASSLVARGYEQYF.

The chain combines TRBV29-1 with TRBJ2-3; 10 bases fit TRBD2. Germline V gene sequence: CDR1 SQVTM, CDR2 ANQGSEA. Trimming removed 6 bases from V and 6 bases from J; junction bases left unmatched: 3. This CDR3 is 12 amino acids long. The CDR3 DNA reads as TGCAGCGTAGCGGGAGGGCGGGATACGCAGTATTTT. Protein product: CSVAGGRDTQYF.